This T cell receptor (beta chain) originates from a study of cytomegalovirus exposure and HLA in healthy donors. Remarks on this clone: Its cognate antigen is unknown.

General study results and limits: Most TCR sequences proved rare, with some public TCRs found in many donors. In vitro data verified a few CMV-associated chains as specific for CMV antigens. Later analysis identified several of the most significant clusters that appeared linked to common viral pathogens.

PCR primers comprised 60 Vbeta and 13 Jbeta primers. Profiling relied on immunoSEQ multiplex PCR, and the TCRdb table lists in-frame clones only, not all of them. Counted here are around 94,000 clones, roughly 80% occurring once; the ten biggest clones make up roughly 2%. The receptor's source is a man in his late teens or twenties in good health and CMV-seronegative. The material sequenced was PBMCs.

The CDR3 coding sequence is TGTGCCAGCAGTTCCCCCGGGAGGGGGTCGATTAATGAAAAACTGTTTTTT. Translating gives CASSSPGRGSINEKLFF. This chain joins TRBV28 and TRBJ1-4; perhaps TRBD1 as D (6 bases). CDR3 size: 17 residues. Trimming cost V 4 bases and J 4 bases, with 19 bases left between them. CDR1 and CDR2 from the germline V gene are MDHEN and SYDVKM. Filled out from reference TRBV28 and TRBJ1-4, the complete variable domain reads DVKVTQSSRYLVKRTGEKVFLECVQDMDHENMFWYRQDPGLGLRLIYFSYDVKMKEKGDIPEGYSVSREKKERFSLILESASTNQTSMYLCASSSPGRGSINEKLFFGSGTQLSVL.